This TCR beta chain was observed in a study of blood T cells in healthy people across ages. A second PCR, run for about 6 to 11 cycles, used a sample-barcoded 5' primer plus a J-beta primer mix. TCRdb re-called the 5' RACE reads through MiXCR, storing one row per CDR3 protein. Of about 1.7 million distinct CDR3 sequences detected, approximately 28% appear once; the ten largest clones hold more than 6%. Findings and caveats of the study: Calculation of diversity from one million T cells yielded estimates considered to be underestimates. Any conclusive comparison of naive versus antigen-experienced cells was prevented by using unsorted PBMCs.

Trimming removed 2 bases from V and 5 bases from J, with 6 bases in between. This CDR3 comprises 11 residues. Germline V gene data show CDR1 as SQVTM and CDR2 as ANQGSEA. As concerns this clonotype: The antigen remains undetermined.

Source material: blood. The rearrangement links TRBV29-1 to TRBJ1-1; D is unresolved. This receptor was identified in a woman aged 25 to 45 in good health. CDR3 bases: TGCAGCGTTGAATTCGTGACTGAAGCTTTCTTT. It codes for CSVEFVTEAFF.